This note documents a single TCR beta chain sequence. Random hexamers served to reverse transcribe about 0.5 to 1 ug RNA. The method of amplification for TCR beta CDR3 was immunoSEQ multiplex PCR, covering 54 Vbeta and 13 Jbeta. MiXCR, run by TCRdb on the immunoSEQ multiplex PCR reads, gives a single entry per CDR3 protein. The sample lists roughly 130,000 distinct CDR3 sequences; about 94% were seen once. This sample is drawn from a study of CD8 T cells in Susac syndrome. While CD8+ and CD4+ T cells were isolated negatively, TEMRA cells were enriched by FACS. Sequenced: CD4+ T cells from PBMCs. This TCR was recovered from a human donor with multiple sclerosis.

The CDR3: CAWSATTLTAAFF. In DNA form, the CDR3 reads TGTGCCTGGAGTGCAACTACACTCACGGCGGCTTTCTTT. This chain links TRBV30 with TRBJ1-1; no clear D. The CDR3 is 13 residues long. Trimming took 1 base from V and 11 from J, leaving 17 bases between them. Germline lookup yields CDR1 GTSNPN and CDR2 SVGIG (reference sequence).